These T cell receptor beta chains were read from a single sample in a study of beta chain features in type 1 diabetes. Only in-frame clones appear in the TCRdb table, and some are missing; sequencing was by immunoSEQ multiplex PCR. Here the sample spans 300,000 to 400,000 clones, about 12% being singletons. Sample: naive CD4+ T cells from blood. The receptors shown here come from a man aged 18 to 29 in good health. CDR3s include the opening cysteine and the closing phenylalanine or tryptophan. The D gene is left open where the match is weak. Only part of the rows carry a size: once, few, many, or a class if the clone is expanded.

cdr3_aa cdr3_nt j_call d_call v_call cdr3_length clone_size
CASSSGVNYGYTF TGCGCCAGCAGCTCCGGGGTTAACTATGGCTACACCTTC TRBJ1-2 NA TRBV4-1 13 NA
CASSQREVWGDTEAFF TGTGCCAGCAGCCAAAGAGAGGTGTGGGGCGACACTGAAGCTTTCTTT TRBJ1-1 NA TRBV4-2 16 few
CASSVTSGYNEQFF TGTGCCAGCAGTGTGACTAGCGGCTACAATGAGCAGTTCTTC TRBJ2-1 TRBD2 TRBV2 14 NA
CASSKPGLVDEQYF TGTGCCAGTAGTAAACCGGGACTAGTGGACGAGCAGTACTTC TRBJ2-7 TRBD2 TRBV19 14 NA
CASSYSDRHEQYF TGTGCCAGCAGTTACTCGGACAGACACGAGCAGTACTTC TRBJ2-7 NA TRBV6-6 13 NA
CASTRSSKEKLFF TGTGCCAGCACGAGGAGCTCCAAGGAAAAACTGTTTTTT TRBJ1-4 NA TRBV6-5 13 few
CASPRTSGGRRGRQETQYF TGTGCCAGTCCCCGAACTAGCGGGGGGCGGAGGGGCCGCCAAGAGACCCAGTACTTC TRBJ2-5 TRBD2 TRBV27 19 few
CASSLGADEQFF TGCGCCAGCAGCTTGGGCGCGGATGAGCAGTTCTTC TRBJ2-1 NA TRBV5-1 12 few
CASSPTRDTEAFF TGTGCCAGCAGTCCGACTCGGGACACTGAAGCTTTCTTT TRBJ1-1 NA TRBV6-1 13 NA
CASSLEWPDTQYF TGTGCCAGCAGCTTAGAGTGGCCGGATACGCAGTATTTT TRBJ2-3 NA TRBV7-2 13 few
CASSTRANTEAFF TGTGCCAGCAGTACCAGGGCCAACACTGAAGCTTTCTTT TRBJ1-1 NA TRBV7-9 13 few
CASSFEGIIYF TGTGCCAGCAGCTTTGAGGGTATCATATATTTT TRBJ1-3 NA TRBV7-9 11 NA